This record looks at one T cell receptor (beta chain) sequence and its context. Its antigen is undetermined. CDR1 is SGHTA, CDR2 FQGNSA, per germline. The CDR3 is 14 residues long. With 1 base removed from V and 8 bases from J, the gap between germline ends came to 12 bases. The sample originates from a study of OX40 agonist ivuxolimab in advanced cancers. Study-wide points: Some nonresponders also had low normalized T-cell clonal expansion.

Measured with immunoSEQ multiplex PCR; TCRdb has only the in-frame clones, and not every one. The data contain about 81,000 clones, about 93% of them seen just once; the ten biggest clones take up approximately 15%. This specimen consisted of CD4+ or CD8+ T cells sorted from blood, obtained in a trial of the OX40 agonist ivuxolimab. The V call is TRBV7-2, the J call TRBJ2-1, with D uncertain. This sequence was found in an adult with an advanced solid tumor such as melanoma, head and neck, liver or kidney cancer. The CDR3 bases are TGTGCCAGCAGCTTAGACGGGCCCTTGGATGAGCAGTTCTTC. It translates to CASSLDGPLDEQFF.